The 23 T cell receptor beta chains below were found in one sample sequenced in a study of pediatric ulcerative colitis. This table comes from immunoSEQ multiplex PCR, and its TCRdb copy is limited to in-frame clones, with some not included. The sample carries around 10,000 clones, roughly 88% recorded once. Material: blood. All receptors come from a girl aged 10 to 17 with moderate ulcerative colitis.

The sample holds one count of this clone. This chain joins TRBV28 and TRBJ1-1; D remains unclear. CDR1 MDHEN and CDR2 SYDVKM come from the germline V gene. The CDR3 is made up of 12 amino acids. Trimming took 8 bases from V and 6 from J, leaving 13 bases between them. The CDR3 coding sequence is TGTGCCAGCTGCAGGAGACAACCTGAAGCTTTCTTT. Translation: CASCRRQPEAFF. Based on the CDR3 plus reference TRBV28 and TRBJ1-1, the full variable domain is DVKVTQSSRYLVKRTGEKVFLECVQDMDHENMFWYRQDPGLGLRLIYFSYDVKMKEKGDIPEGYSVSREKKERFSLILESASTNQTSMYLCASCRRQPEAFFGQGTRLTVV.

V is TRBV28 and J is TRBJ1-2; 7 bases align to TRBD1. In germline, CDR1 is MDHEN, CDR2 SYDVKM. The junction had 7 bases not matched to a gene; V was cut back by 5 bases and J by 7 bases. CDR3 length equals 13 residues. CDR3 nucleotides: TGTGCCAGCAGTGGGACAGTACCATTTGGCTACACCTTC. Encoded protein: CASSGTVPFGYTF.

The CDR3 region has the DNA TGTGCCAGTAGTATAGGGACAGGGCTCATCCGGGATGGCTACACCTTC. It encodes CASSIGTGLIRDGYTF. J is TRBJ1-2 and V is TRBV19; TRBD1 matches 8 bases. This CDR3 spans 16 amino acids. Germline V gene sequence: CDR1 LNHDA, CDR2 SQIVND (reference sequence). Trimming took 1 base from V and 6 from J; bases not matched to a gene: 10. The entire variable domain, with the rest obtained from reference TRBV19 and TRBJ1-2, is as follows: DGGITQSPKYLFRKEGQNVTLSCEQNLNHDAMYWYRQDPGQGLRLIYYSQIVNDFQKGDIAEGYSVSREKKESFPLTVTSAQKNPTAFYLCASSIGTGLIRDGYTFGSGTRLTVV.

This clone was found a few times. The germline gene is not matched at one end of the junction; a read error may be the cause. The chain combines TRBV4-1 with TRBJ2-7; D remains ambiguous. The V gene's germline CDR1 is MGHRA and CDR2 YSYEKL. This CDR3 comprises 13 residues. The CDR3 here is CASSQVSSFEQYF. For the CDR3, the DNA is TGCGCCAGCAGCCAAGTTAGTTCCTTCGAGCAGTACTTC.

The J gene is TRBJ2-1, the V gene TRBV11-1; no clear D gene. This CDR3 has 16 amino acids. The germline V gene has CDR1 SGHAT and CDR2 FQDESV (reference sequence). The V end was cut by 3 bases, the J end by 4 bases, with 16 bases between. The CDR3 spells CASSLNAAWSYNEQFF. As DNA, the CDR3 is TGTGCCAGCAGCTTGAACGCCGCCTGGTCATACAATGAGCAGTTCTTC.

The V call is TRBV11-2, the J call TRBJ1-3; D gene unclear. This CDR3 has 14 amino acids. The germline V gene encodes CDR1 SGHAT and CDR2 FQNNGV. Trimming took 1 base from V and 4 from J, leaving 8 bases between them. CDR3 DNA sequence: TGTGCCAGCAGCTTAGCCGGGATGGGAAACACCATATATTTT. It encodes CASSLAGMGNTIYF.

The J gene is TRBJ2-5, the V gene TRBV7-3; D remains unclear. This CDR3 comprises 13 residues. Trimming shortened V by 0 bases and J by 5 bases, and 7 bases separated the two germline ends. Germline V gene lookup returns CDR1 SGHTA and CDR2 FQGTGA. CDR3 region: CASSLTASETQYF. The CDR3 DNA follows: TGTGCCAGCAGCTTAACGGCCTCGGAGACCCAGTACTTC.

CDR3 region: CASSLDPSGRTDTQYF. The DNA for the CDR3 is TGCGCCAGCAGCTTGGATCCTAGCGGGAGAACAGATACGCAGTATTTT. This sequence joins TRBV5-1 and TRBJ2-3; 10 nucleotides agree with TRBD2. The junction had 4 bases not matched to a gene; V was cut back by 0 bases and J by 3 bases. Germline V gene data show CDR1 as SGHRS and CDR2 as YFSETQ. This CDR3 has 16 residues.

This rearrangement joins TRBV19 to TRBJ2-7; D is ambiguous. The V and J ends lost 8 bases and 0 bases respectively, with 17 bases between them. The CDR3 extends over 15 amino acids. CDR1 LNHDA and CDR2 SQIVND come from the germline V gene (reference sequence). CDR3 nucleotides: TGTGCCAGTGCCCCTGGTGCGGACGTCTCCTACGAGCAGTACTTC. Translated, it gives CASAPGADVSYEQYF.

The sample holds a few counts of this clone. The gene calls are TRBV29-1 and TRBJ1-1; D may be TRBD1 (5 bases). CDR3 length: 15 amino acids. The ends were cut back, 4 bases at V and 0 bases at J, with 15 bases in the middle. Germline V lookup: CDR1 SQVTM, CDR2 ANQGSEA. Here the CDR3 reads CSVGEGWGMNTEAFF. CDR3 nucleotide sequence: TGCAGCGTTGGAGAAGGGTGGGGGATGAACACTGAAGCTTTCTTT.

J is TRBJ2-3 and V is TRBV10-3; maybe TRBD1 (6 bases). V was shortened by 10 bases and J by 6 bases, with 14 bases between the two germline ends. CDR1 is ENHRY, CDR2 SYGVKD, per germline. This CDR3 has 12 residues. CDR3 DNA sequence: TGTGCCAGCACAGACCAGGGGGATACGCAGTATTTT. It specifies CASTDQGDTQYF.

V and J are TRBV11-3 and TRBJ2-1; D ambiguous. Germline V gene data show CDR1 as SGHNT and CDR2 as YENEEA. The V end was cut by 5 bases, the J end by 5 bases, with 4 bases between. This CDR3 is built from 11 residues. CDR3 region: CASSENNEQFF. The CDR3 DNA reads as TGTGCCAGCAGCGAAAACAATGAGCAGTTCTTC.

The chain couples TRBV6-1 to TRBJ1-3, with no clear D. Germline lookup yields CDR1 MNHNS and CDR2 SASEGT. There are 14 residues in the CDR3. V lost 3 bases and J lost 2, with 8 bases in between. The CDR3 is CASSESVPGNTIYF. The CDR3, as DNA: TGTGCCAGCAGTGAGAGCGTTCCTGGAAACACCATATATTTT.

The chain combines TRBV30 with TRBJ1-3; D ambiguous. Germline-derived CDR1 and CDR2 are GTSNPN and SVGIG (reference sequence). The CDR3 loop spans 13 amino acids. V lost 0 bases to trimming and J lost 5 bases, with 8 bases between them. The CDR3 reads CAWSVNGRNTIYF. DNA of the CDR3: TGTGCCTGGAGTGTAAACGGACGAAACACCATATATTTT.

The chain carries TRBV28 and TRBJ2-6; D ambiguous. The CDR3 runs 19 residues. Germline V gives CDR1 MDHEN, CDR2 SYDVKM. Trimming took off 0 bases at V and 1 base at J, with 16 bases between the two ends. The DNA for the CDR3 is TGTGCCAGCAGTTTATGGACCCTACCCAGGCGGTCTGGGGCCAACGTCCTGACTTTC. Amino acid sequence: CASSLWTLPRRSGANVLTF.

V is TRBV7-9 and J is TRBJ2-2, with D tentatively TRBD2 (5 bases). The CDR3 totals 14 residues. The V end lost 2 bases, the J end lost 7 bases, and 11 bases lay between the germline ends. Germline V gives CDR1 SEHNR, CDR2 FQNEAQ (reference sequence). The CDR3: CASSLQTEVGELFF. The CDR3 coding sequence is TGTGCCAGCAGCTTACAGACGGAGGTCGGGGAGCTGTTTTTT.

This CDR3 is CASSVVAGGPFTDTQYF. The CDR3, as DNA: TGTGCCAGCAGCGTGGTAGCGGGGGGGCCGTTCACAGATACGCAGTATTTT. The chain is built from TRBV9 and TRBJ2-3; TRBD2 matches 11 bases. This CDR3 region has 17 residues. V lost 2 bases to trimming and J lost 2 bases; unmatched junction nucleotides: 7. Germline CDR1 and CDR2: SGDLS and YYNGEE.

This rearrangement joins TRBV21-1 to TRBJ1-1. TRBV21-1 is designated a pseudogene. The CDR3 spans 16 residues. As DNA, the CDR3 is TGTGCCAGCAGCAAAGTTTCGAGAGGGAAAGACACTGAAGCTTTCTTT. Its protein product is CASSKVSRGKDTEAFF.

The chain couples TRBV6-6 to TRBJ2-2; perhaps TRBD1 as D (6 bases). This CDR3 has 15 amino acids. V was clipped by 0 bases and J by 1 base, with 6 bases between them. CDR1 is MNHNY, CDR2 SVGAGI, per germline (reference sequence). CDR3 DNA sequence: TGTGCCAGCAGTTACTCGGGACAGAACACCGGGGAGCTGTTTTTT. This gives the protein CASSYSGQNTGELFF.

This chain connects TRBV2 to TRBJ2-7, with D perhaps matching TRBD1 (5 bases). The V gene's germline CDR1 is SNHLY and CDR2 FYNNEI. Trimming shortened V by 10 bases and J by 0 bases, and 16 bases separated the two germline ends. The length of the CDR3 is 14 residues. The CDR3, as DNA: TGTGCCACCTCACAGGTTGACATCTCCTACGAGCAGTACTTC. Its translation: CATSQVDISYEQYF.

V is TRBV29-1 and J is TRBJ1-5, with unresolved D. Germline lookup yields CDR1 SQVTM and CDR2 ANQGSEA. Trimming took off 5 bases at V and 5 bases at J, with 10 bases between the two ends. This CDR3 spans 12 amino acids. The CDR3 DNA is TGCAGCGTTAAGGTCGGCGATCAGCCCCAGCATTTT. Translation gives CSVKVGDQPQHF.

CDR3 DNA: TGTGCCAGCAGCGTAGAGGTTGGGGGAAACTATGGCTACACCTTC. Translation gives CASSVEVGGNYGYTF. This chain connects TRBV9 to TRBJ1-2, with D possibly matching TRBD1 (5 bases). CDR3 length equals 15 residues. V lost 0 bases and J lost 2, with 11 bases in between. The germline V gene has CDR1 SGDLS and CDR2 YYNGEE.

V usage is TRBV6-6 and J usage is TRBJ2-7; D is unclear. The V end was cut by 5 bases, the J end by 4 bases, with 6 bases between. The CDR3 covers 11 residues. Germline V gene sequence: CDR1 MNHNY, CDR2 SVGAGI (reference sequence). The CDR3 nucleotides read TGTGCCAGCAGTCTCTGGTACGAGCAGTACTTC. Translating it yields CASSLWYEQYF.